This TCR beta chain comes out of a study of CD8 T cells in Susac syndrome (dated by TCRdb to about 2019). Regarding the research as a whole: The study used repertoire sequencing to test whether antigen drove CD8+ T cell activation and differentiation in Susac syndrome. CD8+ T cell repertoire clonality was compared between 12 healthy donors, some 14 Susac syndrome patients and fewer than 19 multiple sclerosis patients.

V and J are truncated by 0 bases and 8 bases respectively, leaving an intervening sequence of 15 bases. CDR1 and CDR2 are read off the germline V gene as SGDLS and YYNGEE. The CDR3 numbers 15 residues from cysteine through phenylalanine. Kept here is only the CDR3 DNA, which spans 45 bases and is read in frame from base 1. RNA was extracted using the RNeasy kit, and about 0.45 to 1 microgram was reverse transcribed with random hexamers. The immunoSEQ multiplex PCR assay, which covers 54 Vbeta and 13 Jbeta segments, was used to amplify TCR beta CDR3 regions. To correct PCR amplification bias, a synthetic template baseline was used for both primer optimization and computational correction. For the original study's pipeline: Reads were annotated to V, D and J genes according to IMGT and were analyzed with immunoSEQ Analyzer, with only productive sequences retained. To calculate clonality, Shannon entropy was normalized by log2 of the number of productive unique sequences and then subtracted from one. For each patient and control, public and private clones were evaluated among the 100 most prevalent clones. Clones were defined as Susac-specific if absent from the healthy and MS cohorts, from roughly 1,100 published viral clones and from other ImmuneACCESS disease sequences. TCRdb took the public reads, trimmed them with fastp at Q25, ran MiXCR for clone calling and kept in-frame beta chains. For every CDR3 protein sequence, its rows merge into one entry that carries the most common genes and DNA. The authors' filters were not applied to this entry. The sample contains some 120,000 distinct CDR3 sequences, about 90% of them found a single time. The top ten clonotypes cover around 0.25% of the sample.

Peripheral blood CD8+ and CD4+ T cells from healthy donors, Susac syndrome patients and multiple sclerosis patients were profiled using high-throughput TCR beta sequencing. Multiple sclerosis controls were treatment-naive patients with stable or active relapsing-remitting disease fulfilling revised McDonald criteria. Bulk CD8+ and CD4+ T cells were purified by magnetic negative isolation, while CD8+ TEMRA cells were enriched using FACS. Blood was collected in EDTA tubes and processed within 24 hours, with PBMCs isolated through density gradient centrifugation. PBMCs intended for TCR sequencing were cryopreserved in liquid nitrogen and were subsequently thawed in a 37 degrees C water bath. A purity of at least 90% was achieved for sorted or isolated CD4+, CD8+ and CD8+ TEMRA cells. General findings and caveats noted by the study authors: The TCR sequencing and HLA analysis was acknowledged to have included a relatively small number of individuals.

Comments on this clonotype: The clone's antigen remains unknown. One base away there is no much larger clone; base qualities are not given.

The origin of this receptor is a human donor with multiple sclerosis. The rearrangement joined TRBV9 to TRBJ2-1; the D gene is perhaps TRBD1, from 7 matching bases. Sample: CD8+ T cells from PBMCs. For the CDR3, the sequence is CASSVGPDREDEQFF. The DNA sequence is as follows: TGTGCCAGCAGCGTAGGGCCCGACAGGGAGGATGAGCAGTTCTTC. Beyond the CDR3, the reference TRBV9 and TRBJ2-1 genes provide the residues; the full variable domain reads: DSGVTQTPKHLITATGQRVTLRCSPRSGDLSVYWYQQSLDQGLQFLIQYYNGEERAKGNILERFSAQQFPDLHSELNLSSLELGDSALYFCASSVGPDREDEQFFGPGTRLTVL.